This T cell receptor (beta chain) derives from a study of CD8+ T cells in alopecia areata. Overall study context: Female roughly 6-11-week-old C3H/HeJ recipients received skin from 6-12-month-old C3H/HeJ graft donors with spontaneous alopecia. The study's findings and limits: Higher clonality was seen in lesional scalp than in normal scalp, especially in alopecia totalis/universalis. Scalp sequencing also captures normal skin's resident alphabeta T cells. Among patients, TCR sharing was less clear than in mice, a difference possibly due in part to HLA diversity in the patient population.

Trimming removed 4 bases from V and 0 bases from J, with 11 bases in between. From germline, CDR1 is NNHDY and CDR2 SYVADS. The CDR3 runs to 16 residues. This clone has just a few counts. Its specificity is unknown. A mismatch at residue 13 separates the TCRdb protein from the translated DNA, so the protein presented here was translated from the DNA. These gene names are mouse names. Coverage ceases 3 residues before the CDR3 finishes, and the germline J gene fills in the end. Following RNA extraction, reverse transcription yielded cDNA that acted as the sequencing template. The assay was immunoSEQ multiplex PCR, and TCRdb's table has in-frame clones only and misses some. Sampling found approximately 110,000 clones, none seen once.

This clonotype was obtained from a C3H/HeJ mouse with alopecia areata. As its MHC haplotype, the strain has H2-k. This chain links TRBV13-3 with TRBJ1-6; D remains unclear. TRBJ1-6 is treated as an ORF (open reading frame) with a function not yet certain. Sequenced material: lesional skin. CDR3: CASSTTANSYNSPLYF. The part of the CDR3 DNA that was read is TGTGCCAGCAGTACAACAGCCAATTCCTATAATTCGCCC.